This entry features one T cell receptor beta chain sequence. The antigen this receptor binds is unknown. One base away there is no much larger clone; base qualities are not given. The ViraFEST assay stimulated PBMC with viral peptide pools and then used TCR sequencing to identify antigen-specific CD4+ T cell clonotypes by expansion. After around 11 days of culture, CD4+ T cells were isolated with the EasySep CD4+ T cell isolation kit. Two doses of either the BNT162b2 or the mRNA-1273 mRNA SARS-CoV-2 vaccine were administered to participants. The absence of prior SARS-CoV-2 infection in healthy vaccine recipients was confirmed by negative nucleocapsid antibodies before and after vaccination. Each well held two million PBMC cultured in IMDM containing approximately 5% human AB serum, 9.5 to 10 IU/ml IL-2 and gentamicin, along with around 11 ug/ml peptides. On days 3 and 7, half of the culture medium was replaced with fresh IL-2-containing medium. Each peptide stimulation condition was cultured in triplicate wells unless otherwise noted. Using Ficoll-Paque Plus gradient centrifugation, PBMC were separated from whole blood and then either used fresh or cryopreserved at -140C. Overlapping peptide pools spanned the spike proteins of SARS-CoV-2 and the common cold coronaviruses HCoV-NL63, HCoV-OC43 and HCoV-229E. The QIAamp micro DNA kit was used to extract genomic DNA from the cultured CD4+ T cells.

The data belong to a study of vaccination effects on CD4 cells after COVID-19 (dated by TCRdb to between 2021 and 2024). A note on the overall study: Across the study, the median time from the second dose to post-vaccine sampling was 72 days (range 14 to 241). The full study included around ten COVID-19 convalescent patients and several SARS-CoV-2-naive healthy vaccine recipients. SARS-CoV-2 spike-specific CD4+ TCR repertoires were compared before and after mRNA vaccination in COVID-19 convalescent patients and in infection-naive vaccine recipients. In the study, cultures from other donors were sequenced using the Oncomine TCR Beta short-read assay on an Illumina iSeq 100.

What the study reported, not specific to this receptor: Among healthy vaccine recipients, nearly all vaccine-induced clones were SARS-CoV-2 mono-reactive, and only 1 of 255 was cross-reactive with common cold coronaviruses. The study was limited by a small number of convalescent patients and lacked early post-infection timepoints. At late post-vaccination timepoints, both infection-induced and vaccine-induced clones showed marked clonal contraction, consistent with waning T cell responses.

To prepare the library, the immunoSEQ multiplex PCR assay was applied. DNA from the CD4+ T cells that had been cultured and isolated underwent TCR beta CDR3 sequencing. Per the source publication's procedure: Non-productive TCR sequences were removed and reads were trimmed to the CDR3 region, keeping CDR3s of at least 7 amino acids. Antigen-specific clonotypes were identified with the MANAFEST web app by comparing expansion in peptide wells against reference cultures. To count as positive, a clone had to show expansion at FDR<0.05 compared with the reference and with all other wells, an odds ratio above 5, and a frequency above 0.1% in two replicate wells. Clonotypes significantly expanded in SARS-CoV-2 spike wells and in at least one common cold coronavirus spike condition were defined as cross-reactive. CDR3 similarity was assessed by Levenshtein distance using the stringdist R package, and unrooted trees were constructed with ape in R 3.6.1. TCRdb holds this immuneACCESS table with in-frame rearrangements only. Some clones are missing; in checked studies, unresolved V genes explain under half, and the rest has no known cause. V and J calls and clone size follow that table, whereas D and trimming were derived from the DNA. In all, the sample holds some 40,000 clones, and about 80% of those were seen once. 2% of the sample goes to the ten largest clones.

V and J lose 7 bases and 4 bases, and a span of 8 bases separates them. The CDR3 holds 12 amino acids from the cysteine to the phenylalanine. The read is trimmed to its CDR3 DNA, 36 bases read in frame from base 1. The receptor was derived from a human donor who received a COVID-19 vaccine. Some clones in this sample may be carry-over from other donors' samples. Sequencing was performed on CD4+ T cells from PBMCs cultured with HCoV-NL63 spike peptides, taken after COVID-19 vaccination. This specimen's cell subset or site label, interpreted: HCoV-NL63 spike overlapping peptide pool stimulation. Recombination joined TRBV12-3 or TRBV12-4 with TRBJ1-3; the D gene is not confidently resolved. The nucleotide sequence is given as TGTGCCAGCATGACTCCCGGAAACACCATATATTTT. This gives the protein CASMTPGNTIYF.